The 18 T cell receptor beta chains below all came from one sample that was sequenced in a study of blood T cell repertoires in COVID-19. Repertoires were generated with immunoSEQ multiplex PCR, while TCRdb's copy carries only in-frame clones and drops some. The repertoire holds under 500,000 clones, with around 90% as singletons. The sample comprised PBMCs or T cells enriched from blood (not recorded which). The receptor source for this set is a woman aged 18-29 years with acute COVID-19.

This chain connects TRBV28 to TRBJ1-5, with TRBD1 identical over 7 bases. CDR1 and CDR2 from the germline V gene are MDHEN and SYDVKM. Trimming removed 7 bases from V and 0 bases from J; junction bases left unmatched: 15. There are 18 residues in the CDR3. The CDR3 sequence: CASKLRGQIPFSNQPQHF. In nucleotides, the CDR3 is TGTGCCAGCAAATTACGGGGACAGATACCTTTTAGCAATCAGCCCCAGCATTTT.

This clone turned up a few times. CDR3 residues: CASSMGRGHSNIQYF. CDR3 in DNA: TGTGCCAGTAGTATGGGCAGGGGGCATTCGAACATTCAGTACTTC. V gene TRBV19 combines with J gene TRBJ2-4; 8 bases align to TRBD1. The CDR3 spans 15 residues. The V gene end was trimmed by 3 bases and the J gene end by 7 bases; junction bases not matched to a gene: 8. CDR1 and CDR2 (germline): LNHDA, SQIVND (reference sequence).

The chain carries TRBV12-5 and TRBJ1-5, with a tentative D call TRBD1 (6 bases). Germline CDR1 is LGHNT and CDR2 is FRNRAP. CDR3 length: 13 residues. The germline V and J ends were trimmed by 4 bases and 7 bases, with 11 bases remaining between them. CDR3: CASGSQGDQPQHF. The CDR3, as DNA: TGTGCTAGTGGTTCACAGGGAGACCAGCCCCAGCATTTT.

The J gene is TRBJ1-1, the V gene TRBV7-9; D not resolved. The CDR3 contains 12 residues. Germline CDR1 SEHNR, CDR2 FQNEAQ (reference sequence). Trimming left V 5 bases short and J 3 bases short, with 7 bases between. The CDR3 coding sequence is TGTGCCAGCAGCGCTCGGGACACTGAAGCTTTCTTT. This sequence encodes CASSARDTEAFF. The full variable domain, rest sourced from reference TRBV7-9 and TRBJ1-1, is DTGVSQNPRHKITKRGQNVTFRCDPISEHNRLYWYRQTLGQGPEFLTYFQNEAQLEKSRLLSDRFSAERPKGSFSTLEIQRTEQGDSAMYLCASSARDTEAFFGQGTRLTVV.

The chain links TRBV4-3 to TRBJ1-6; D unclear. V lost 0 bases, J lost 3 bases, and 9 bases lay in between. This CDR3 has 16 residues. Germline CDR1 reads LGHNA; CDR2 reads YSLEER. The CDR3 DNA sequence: TGCGCCAGCAGCCAAGATTCGGGATACTATAATTCACCCCTCCACTTT. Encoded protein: CASSQDSGYYNSPLHF.

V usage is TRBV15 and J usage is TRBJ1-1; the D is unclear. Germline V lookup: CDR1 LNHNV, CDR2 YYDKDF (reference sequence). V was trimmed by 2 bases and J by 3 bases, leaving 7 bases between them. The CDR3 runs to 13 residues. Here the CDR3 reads CATSRIADTEAFF. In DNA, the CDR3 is TGTGCCACCAGCAGAATCGCGGACACTGAAGCTTTCTTT.

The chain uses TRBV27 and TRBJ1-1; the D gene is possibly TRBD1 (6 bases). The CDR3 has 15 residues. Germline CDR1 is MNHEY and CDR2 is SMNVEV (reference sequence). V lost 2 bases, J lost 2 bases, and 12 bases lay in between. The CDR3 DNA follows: TGTGCCAGCAGTTTAACATCCAGGGGAAACACTGAAGCTTTCTTT. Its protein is CASSLTSRGNTEAFF.

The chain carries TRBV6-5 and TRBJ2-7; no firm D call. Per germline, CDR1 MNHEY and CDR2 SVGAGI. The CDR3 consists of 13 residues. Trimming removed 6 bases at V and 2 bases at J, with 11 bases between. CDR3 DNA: TGTGCCAGCAGGGGTGGGCGAACCTACGAGCAGTACTTC. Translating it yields CASRGGRTYEQYF.

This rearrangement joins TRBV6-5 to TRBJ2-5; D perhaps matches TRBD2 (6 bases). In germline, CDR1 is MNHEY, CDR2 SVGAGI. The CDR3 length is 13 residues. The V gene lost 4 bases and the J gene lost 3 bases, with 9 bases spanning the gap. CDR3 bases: TGTGCCAGCAGTTCGGGACTGAAAGAGACCCAGTACTTC. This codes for CASSSGLKETQYF.

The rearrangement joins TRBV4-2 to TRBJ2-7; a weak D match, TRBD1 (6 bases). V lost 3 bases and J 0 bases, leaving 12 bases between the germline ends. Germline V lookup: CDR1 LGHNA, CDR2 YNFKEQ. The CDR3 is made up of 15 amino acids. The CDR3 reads CASSHTGISSYEQYF. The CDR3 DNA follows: TGTGCCAGCAGCCACACAGGGATCAGCTCCTACGAGCAGTACTTC.

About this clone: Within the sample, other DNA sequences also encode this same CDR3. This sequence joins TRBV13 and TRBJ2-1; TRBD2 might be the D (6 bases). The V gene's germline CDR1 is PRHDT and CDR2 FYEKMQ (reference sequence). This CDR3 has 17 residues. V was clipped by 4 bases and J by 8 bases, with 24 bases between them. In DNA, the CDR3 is TGTGCCAGCAGCTACCGGACGGGAGTGAAATGGACGGATGAGCAGTTCTTC. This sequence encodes CASSYRTGVKWTDEQFF.

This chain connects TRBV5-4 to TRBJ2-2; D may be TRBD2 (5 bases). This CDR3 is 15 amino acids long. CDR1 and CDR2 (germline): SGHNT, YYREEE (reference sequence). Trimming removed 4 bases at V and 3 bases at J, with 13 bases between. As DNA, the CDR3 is TGTGCCAGCAGCACCGCGGGTTCCTACACCGGGGAGCTGTTTTTT. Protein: CASSTAGSYTGELFF.

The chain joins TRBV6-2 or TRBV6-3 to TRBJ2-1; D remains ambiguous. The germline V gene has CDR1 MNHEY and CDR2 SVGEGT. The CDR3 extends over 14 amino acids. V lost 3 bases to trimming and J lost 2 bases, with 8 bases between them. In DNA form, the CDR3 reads TGTGCCAGCAGTTATTGGAGTGCCTACAATGAGCAGTTCTTC. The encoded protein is CASSYWSAYNEQFF.

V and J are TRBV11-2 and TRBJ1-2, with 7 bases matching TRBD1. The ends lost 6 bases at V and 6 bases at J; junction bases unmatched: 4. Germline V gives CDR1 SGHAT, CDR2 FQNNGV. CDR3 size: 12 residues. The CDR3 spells CASRQGRHGYTF. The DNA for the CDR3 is TGTGCCAGCAGACAGGGGAGGCATGGCTACACCTTC. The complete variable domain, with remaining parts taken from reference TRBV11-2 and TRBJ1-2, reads EAGVAQSPRYKIIEKRQSVAFWCNPISGHATLYWYQQILGQGPKLLIQFQNNGVVDDSQLPKDRFSAERLKGVDSTLKIQPAKLEDSAVYLCASRQGRHGYTFGSGTRLTVV.

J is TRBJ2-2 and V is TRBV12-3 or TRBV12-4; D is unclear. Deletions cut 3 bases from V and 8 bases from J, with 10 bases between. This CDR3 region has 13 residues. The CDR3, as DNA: TGTGCCAGCAGTTTGGCTAGAGAAGGGGAGCTGTTTTTT. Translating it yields CASSLAREGELFF.

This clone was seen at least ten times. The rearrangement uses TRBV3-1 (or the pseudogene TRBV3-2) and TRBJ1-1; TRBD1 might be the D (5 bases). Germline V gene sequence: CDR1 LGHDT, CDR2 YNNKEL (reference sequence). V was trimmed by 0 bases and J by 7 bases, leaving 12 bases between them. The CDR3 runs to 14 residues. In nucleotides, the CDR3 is TGTGCCAGCAGCCAAGATTGGGGGACTATTGAAGCTTTCTTT. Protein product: CASSQDWGTIEAFF.

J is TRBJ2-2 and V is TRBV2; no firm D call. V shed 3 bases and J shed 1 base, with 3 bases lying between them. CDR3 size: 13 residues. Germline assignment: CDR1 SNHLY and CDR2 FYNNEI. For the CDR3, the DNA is TGTGCCAGCAGTGAGAGGAACACCGGGGAGCTGTTTTTT. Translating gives CASSERNTGELFF.

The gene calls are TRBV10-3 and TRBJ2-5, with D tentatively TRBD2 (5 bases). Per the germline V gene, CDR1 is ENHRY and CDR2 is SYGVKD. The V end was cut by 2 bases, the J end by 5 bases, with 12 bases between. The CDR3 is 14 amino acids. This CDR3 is CAISEGTSRETQYF. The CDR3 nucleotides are TGTGCCATCAGTGAGGGAACTAGTAGGGAGACCCAGTACTTC.